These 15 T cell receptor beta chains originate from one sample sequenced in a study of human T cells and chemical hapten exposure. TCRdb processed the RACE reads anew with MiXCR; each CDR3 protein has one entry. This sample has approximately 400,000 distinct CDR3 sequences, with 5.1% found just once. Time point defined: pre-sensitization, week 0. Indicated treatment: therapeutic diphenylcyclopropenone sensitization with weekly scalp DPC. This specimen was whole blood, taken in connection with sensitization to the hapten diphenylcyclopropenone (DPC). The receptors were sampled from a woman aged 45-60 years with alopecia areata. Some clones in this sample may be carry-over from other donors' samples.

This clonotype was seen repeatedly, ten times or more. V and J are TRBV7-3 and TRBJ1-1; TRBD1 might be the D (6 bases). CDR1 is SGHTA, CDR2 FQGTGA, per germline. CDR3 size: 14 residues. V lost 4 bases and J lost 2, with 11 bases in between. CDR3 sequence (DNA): TGTGCCAGCAGCTCGACAGGTCCAAACACTGAAGCTTTCTTT. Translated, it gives CASSSTGPNTEAFF. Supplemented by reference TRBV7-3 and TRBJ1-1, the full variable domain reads GAGVSQTPSNKVTEKGKYVELRCDPISGHTALYWYRQSLGQGPEFLIYFQGTGAADDSGLPNDRFFAVRPEGSVSTLKIQRTERGDSAVYLCASSSTGPNTEAFFGQGTRLTVV.

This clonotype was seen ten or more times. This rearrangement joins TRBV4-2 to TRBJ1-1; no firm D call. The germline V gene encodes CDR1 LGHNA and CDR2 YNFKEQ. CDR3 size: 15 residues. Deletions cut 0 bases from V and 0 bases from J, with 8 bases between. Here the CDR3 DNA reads TGTGCCAGCAGCCAAGATGCGGAATTGAACACTGAAGCTTTCTTT. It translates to CASSQDAELNTEAFF.

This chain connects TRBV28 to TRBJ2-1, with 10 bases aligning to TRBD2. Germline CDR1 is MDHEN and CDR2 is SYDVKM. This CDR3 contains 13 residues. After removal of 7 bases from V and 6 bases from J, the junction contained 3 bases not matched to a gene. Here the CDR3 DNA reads TGTGCCAGCAAAGCGGGAGGGCCCAATGAGCAGTTCTTC. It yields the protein CASKAGGPNEQFF.

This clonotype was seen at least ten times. The CDR3 coding sequence is TGTGCCACCCGACCGACTATGAACACTGAAGCTTTCTTT. Protein sequence: CATRPTMNTEAFF. This chain connects TRBV27 to TRBJ1-1; D unresolved. Germline CDR1 and CDR2: MNHEY and SMNVEV (reference sequence). Trimming cost V 10 bases and J 0 bases, with 12 bases left between them. This CDR3 is built from 13 residues.

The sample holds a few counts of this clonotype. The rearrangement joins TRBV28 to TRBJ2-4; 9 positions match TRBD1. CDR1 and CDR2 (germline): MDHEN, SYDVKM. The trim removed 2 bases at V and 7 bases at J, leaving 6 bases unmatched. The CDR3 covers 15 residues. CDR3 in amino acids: CASSLVRDRVNIQYF. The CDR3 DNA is TGTGCCAGCAGTTTAGTCCGGGACAGGGTGAACATTCAGTACTTC. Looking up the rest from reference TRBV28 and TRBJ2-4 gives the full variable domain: DVKVTQSSRYLVKRTGEKVFLECVQDMDHENMFWYRQDPGLGLRLIYFSYDVKMKEKGDIPEGYSVSREKKERFSLILESASTNQTSMYLCASSLVRDRVNIQYFGAGTRLSVL.

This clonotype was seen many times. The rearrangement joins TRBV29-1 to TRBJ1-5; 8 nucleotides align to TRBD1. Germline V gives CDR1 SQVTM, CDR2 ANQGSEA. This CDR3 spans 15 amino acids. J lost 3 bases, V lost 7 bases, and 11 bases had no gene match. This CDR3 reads CSGRQGRYINQPQHF. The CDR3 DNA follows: TGCAGCGGCCGACAGGGGCGCTACATCAATCAGCCCCAGCATTTT.

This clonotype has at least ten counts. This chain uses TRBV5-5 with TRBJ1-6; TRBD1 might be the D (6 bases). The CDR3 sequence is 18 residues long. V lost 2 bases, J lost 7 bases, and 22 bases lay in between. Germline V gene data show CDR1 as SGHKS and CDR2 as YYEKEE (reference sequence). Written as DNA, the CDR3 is TGTGCCAGCAGCTTTGTCCCGGGACGGGGCCAGGGGAATTCACCCCTCCACTTT. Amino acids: CASSFVPGRGQGNSPLHF. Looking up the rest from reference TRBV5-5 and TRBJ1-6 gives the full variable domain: DAGVTQSPTHLIKTRGQQVTLRCSPISGHKSVSWYQQVLGQGPQFIFQYYEKEERGRGNFPDRFSARQFPNYSSELNVNALLLGDSALYLCASSFVPGRGQGNSPLHFGNGTRLTVT.

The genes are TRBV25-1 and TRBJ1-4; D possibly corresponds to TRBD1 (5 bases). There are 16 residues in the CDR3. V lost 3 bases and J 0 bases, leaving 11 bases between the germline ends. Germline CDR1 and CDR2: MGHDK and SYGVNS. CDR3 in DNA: TGTGCCAGCAGTGAGGGGACGGGCGCAACTAATGAAAAACTGTTTTTT. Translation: CASSEGTGATNEKLFF. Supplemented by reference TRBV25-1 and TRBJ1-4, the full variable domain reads EADIYQTPRYLVIGTGKKITLECSQTMGHDKMYWYQQDPGMELHLIHYSYGVNSTEKGDLSSESTVSRIRTEHFPLTLESARPSHTSQYLCASSEGTGATNEKLFFGSGTQLSVL.

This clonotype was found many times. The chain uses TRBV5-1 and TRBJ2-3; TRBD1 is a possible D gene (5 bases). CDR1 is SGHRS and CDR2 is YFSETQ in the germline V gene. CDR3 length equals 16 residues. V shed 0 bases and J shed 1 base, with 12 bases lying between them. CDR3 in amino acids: CASSLGRGQGTDTQYF. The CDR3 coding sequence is TGCGCCAGCAGCTTGGGAAGGGGTCAGGGCACAGATACGCAGTATTTT.

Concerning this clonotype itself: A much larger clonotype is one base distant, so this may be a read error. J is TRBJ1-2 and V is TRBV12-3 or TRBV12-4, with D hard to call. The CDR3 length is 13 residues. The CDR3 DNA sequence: TGTACCAGCAGTTTTTTGATTAACTATGGCTACACCTTC. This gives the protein CTSSFLINYGYTF.

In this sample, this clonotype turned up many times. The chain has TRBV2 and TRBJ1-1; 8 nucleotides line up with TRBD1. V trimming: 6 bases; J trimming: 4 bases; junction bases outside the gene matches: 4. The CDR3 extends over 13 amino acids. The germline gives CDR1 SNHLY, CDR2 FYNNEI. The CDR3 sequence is CASSTTGGTEAFF. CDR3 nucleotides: TGTGCCAGCAGCACCACAGGGGGCACTGAAGCTTTCTTT.

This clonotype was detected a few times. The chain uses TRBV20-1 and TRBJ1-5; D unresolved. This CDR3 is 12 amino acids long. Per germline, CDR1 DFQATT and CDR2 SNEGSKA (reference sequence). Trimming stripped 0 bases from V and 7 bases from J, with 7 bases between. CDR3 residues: CSARDTRQPQHF. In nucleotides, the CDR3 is TGCAGTGCTAGAGACACCAGGCAGCCCCAGCATTTT.

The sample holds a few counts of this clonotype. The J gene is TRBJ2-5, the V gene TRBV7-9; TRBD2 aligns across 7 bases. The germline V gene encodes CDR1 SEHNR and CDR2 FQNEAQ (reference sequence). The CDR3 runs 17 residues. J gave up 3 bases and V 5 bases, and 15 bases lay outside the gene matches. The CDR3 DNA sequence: TGTGCCAGCAGCCCCGCGCCGGGACTACCGCTGAAAGAGACCCAGTACTTC. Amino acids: CASSPAPGLPLKETQYF.

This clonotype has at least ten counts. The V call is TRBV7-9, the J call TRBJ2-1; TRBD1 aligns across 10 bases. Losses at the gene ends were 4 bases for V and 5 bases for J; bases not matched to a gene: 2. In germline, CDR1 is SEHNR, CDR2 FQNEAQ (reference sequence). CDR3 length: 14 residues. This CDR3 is CASSYGTGDNEQFF. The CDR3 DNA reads TGTGCCAGCAGCTACGGGACAGGGGACAATGAGCAGTTCTTC.

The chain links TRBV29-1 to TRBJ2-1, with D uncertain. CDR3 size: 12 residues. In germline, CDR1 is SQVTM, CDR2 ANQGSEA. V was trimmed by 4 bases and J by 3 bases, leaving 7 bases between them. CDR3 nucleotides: TGCAGCGTTGGAGACGGCTACAATGAGCAGTTCTTC. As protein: CSVGDGYNEQFF.